The following is a TCR beta chain sequence with its context. This specimen includes other DNA sequences encoding the same CDR3. These data belong to a study of blood T cell repertoires in COVID-19. Study-level background: The samples span acute and convalescent COVID-19 from the United States, Italy and Spain. PBMCs, B-cell-depleted T cells, or T cells provided the cDNA or gDNA that made up the material.

Germline V gene sequence: CDR1 DFQATT, CDR2 SNEGSKA (reference sequence). V lost 2 bases and J lost 5, with 7 bases in between. The CDR3 is 11 amino acids. Per the study methods: Nucleated cell counts were estimated from reference gene primer amplification. Here immunoSEQ multiplex PCR was the method, and the copy in TCRdb shows in-frame clones only, minus some. V and J calls and clone size are those listed in that table; D and trimming were worked out from the DNA. The sample has more than 150,000 clones, around 86% seen once. The sequencing sample was made of peripheral blood. The receptor was isolated from a woman aged 40 to 50 with acute or convalescent COVID-19. The V and J genes are TRBV20-1 and TRBJ2-7; weak D call: TRBD1 (5 bases). The CDR3 coding sequence is TGCAGTGCTAGATCAGGGCACGAGCAGTACTTC. It is translated as CSARSGHEQYF.